The 27 T cell receptor beta chains presented below share a single source sample, sequenced in a study of beta chain features in type 1 diabetes (dated by TCRdb to 2016 to 2018). The library relied on the immunoSEQ multiplex PCR assay. The High Capacity cDNA Reverse Transcription Kit was used to reverse transcribe all of the isolated RNA, meaning that expressed TCRB transcripts were what got sequenced. TCRdb took this table from immuneACCESS and kept in-frame rearrangements with V and J called. Such tables lack part of the clones; where checked against another copy, unresolved V genes explain under half of the gap, and the rest is unexplained. In this sample the table shows under 250,000 clones, 13% to 15% of which occur a single time. The top ten clonotypes cover about 0.024% of the sample. The sample comprised naive CD4+ T cells from blood. In light of the paper, this sample's cell subset or site label describes: true naive CD4+ T cells. The origin of the receptors is a woman in her 40s in good health.

The V gene is TRBV2, the J gene TRBJ1-6, with TRBD1 matching 7 bases. This CDR3 is 16 amino acids long. Germline V gives CDR1 SNHLY, CDR2 FYNNEI. J gave up 6 bases and V 5 bases, and 10 bases lay outside the gene matches. CDR3 nucleotides: TGTGCCAGCAGTACCGTCCAGGGGGGTAGTAATTCACCCCTCCACTTT. Protein: CASSTVQGGSNSPLHF.

This clone occurred once. The CDR3 DNA reads TGCGCCAGCAGCTTGTATCCCCAAGAGACCCAGTACTTC. This gives the protein CASSLYPQETQYF. J is TRBJ2-5 and V is TRBV5-1; D gene uncertain. The germline CDR1 and CDR2 sequences are SGHRS and YFSETQ. The V and J ends lost 1 base and 1 base respectively, with 5 bases between them. CDR3 length equals 13 residues.

This clone showed up just a few times. CDR3 nucleotide sequence: TGCGCCAGCAGCCAAGATCAACAGGGTCCAGATACGCAGTATTTT. Amino acid sequence: CASSQDQQGPDTQYF. The V and J genes are TRBV4-3 and TRBJ2-3; a possible D gene is TRBD1 (6 bases). This CDR3 has 15 amino acids. Trimming removed 0 bases at V and 4 bases at J, with 11 bases between. Per germline, CDR1 LGHNA and CDR2 YSLEER.

The chain links TRBV9 to TRBJ1-2; TRBD1 might be the D (6 bases). Deletions cut 2 bases from V and 0 bases from J, with 14 bases between. The CDR3 totals 16 residues. The germline V gene has CDR1 SGDLS and CDR2 YYNGEE. The CDR3 here is CASSVGGAGANYGYTF. DNA of the CDR3: TGTGCCAGCAGCGTCGGAGGTGCAGGGGCTAACTATGGCTACACCTTC.

This clone was seen more than once but under ten times. The V and J genes are TRBV7-9 and TRBJ1-2, with TRBD1 matching 10 bases. The germline CDR1 and CDR2 sequences are SEHNR and FQNEAQ (reference sequence). CDR3 size: 15 residues. V gave up 5 bases and J gave up 5 bases; unmatched junction bases: 8. CDR3 nucleotides: TGTGCCAGCAGCCCCGGACAGGGGGTGGATTATGGCTACACCTTC. It yields the protein CASSPGQGVDYGYTF.

This clone was picked up a small number of times. The chain uses TRBV5-1 and TRBJ2-7; TRBD2 aligns across 7 bases. Germline V CDR1 and CDR2: SGHRS, YFSETQ. The CDR3 is 14 amino acids. The trim removed 0 bases at V and 7 bases at J, leaving 7 bases unmatched. The CDR3 protein is CASSLVAGEEEQYF. The DNA for the CDR3 is TGCGCCAGCAGCTTGGTCGCGGGGGAGGAAGAGCAGTACTTC. Combining the CDR3 with reference TRBV5-1 and TRBJ2-7 gives the whole variable domain KAGVTQTPRYLIKTRGQQVTLSCSPISGHRSVSWYQQTPGQGLQFLFEYFSETQRNKGNFPGRFSGRQFSNSRSEMNVSTLELGDSALYLCASSLVAGEEEQYFGPGTRLTVT.

This clone was counted only a few times. The V call is TRBV10-3, the J call TRBJ2-5; 7 bases map to TRBD2. The germline V gene encodes CDR1 ENHRY and CDR2 SYGVKD. Losses at the gene ends were 6 bases for V and 2 bases for J; bases not matched to a gene: 3. The CDR3 length is 13 residues. The CDR3 DNA follows: TGTGCCATCAGAGCGGGGCCTCAAGAGACCCAGTACTTC. Translation: CAIRAGPQETQYF.

This clone was counted between two and nine times. The chain has TRBV11-1 and TRBJ2-3; TRBD2 aligns across 10 bases. The CDR3 covers 16 residues. Germline assignment: CDR1 SGHAT and CDR2 FQDESV (reference sequence). The J segment lost 7 bases and the V segment lost 2 bases, leaving 9 bases of the junction unmatched. The CDR3 DNA follows: TGTGCCAGCAGCTTATTTGCTAGCGGGGGACCCTATACGCAGTATTTT. It codes for CASSLFASGGPYTQYF.

This clone occurred a few times. V usage is TRBV9 and J usage is TRBJ1-2; D call uncertain. Germline V gene sequence: CDR1 SGDLS, CDR2 YYNGEE. Trimming cost V 0 bases and J 3 bases, with 21 bases left between them. CDR3 length: 18 amino acids. CDR3 DNA sequence: TGTGCCAGCAGCGTAGCGGAATGGGCGCCCTTTGTCGACTATGGCTACACCTTC. Encoded protein: CASSVAEWAPFVDYGYTF. Looking up the rest from reference TRBV9 and TRBJ1-2 gives the full variable domain: DSGVTQTPKHLITATGQRVTLRCSPRSGDLSVYWYQQSLDQGLQFLIQYYNGEERAKGNILERFSAQQFPDLHSELNLSSLELGDSALYFCASSVAEWAPFVDYGYTFGSGTRLTVV.

The sample holds a few counts of this clone. J is TRBJ1-5 and V is TRBV18, with a tentative D call TRBD1 (6 bases). Germline V gives CDR1 KGHSH, CDR2 LQKENI. The CDR3 length is 16 residues. The V end was cut by 3 bases, the J end by 3 bases, with 15 bases between. CDR3 in amino acids: CASSPQQGSNNQPQHF. The DNA of the CDR3 is TGTGCCAGCTCACCTCAACAGGGTAGTAACAATCAGCCCCAGCATTTT.

The J gene is TRBJ2-1, the V gene TRBV9; 13 bases map to TRBD2. J gave up 4 bases and V 3 bases, and 4 bases lay outside the gene matches. CDR1 is SGDLS and CDR2 is YYNGEE in the germline V gene. This CDR3 has 16 amino acids. CDR3 in DNA: TGTGCCAGCAGCGCTCAACTAGCGGGGGGGTACAATGAGCAGTTCTTC. Protein product: CASSAQLAGGYNEQFF.

The chain has TRBV5-1 and TRBJ1-2; weak D call: TRBD1 (6 bases). V was shortened by 2 bases and J by 0 bases, with 20 bases between the two germline ends. Germline V CDR1 and CDR2: SGHRS, YFSETQ. The length of the CDR3 is 18 residues. The CDR3 sequence is CASSLLSATGTANYGYTF. Written as DNA, the CDR3 is TGCGCCAGCAGCTTATTATCGGCGACAGGAACAGCTAACTATGGCTACACCTTC.

This clone was counted a few times. The chain is built from TRBV9 and TRBJ2-5; D is undetermined. Trimming left V 0 bases short and J 9 bases short, with 12 bases between. The CDR3 sequence is 13 residues long. Germline CDR1 reads SGDLS; CDR2 reads YYNGEE. As DNA, the CDR3 is TGTGCCAGCAGCGTAGATTTGAGTGAGTCCCAGTACTTC. It is translated as CASSVDLSESQYF.

The chain carries TRBV7-2 and TRBJ2-3, with D unclear. Germline-derived CDR1 and CDR2 are SGHTA and FQGNSA. The CDR3 runs to 13 residues. Trimming stripped 0 bases from V and 3 bases from J, with 4 bases between. CDR3 bases: TGTGCCAGCAGCTTAGCGGAGACAGATACGCAGTATTTT. It encodes CASSLAETDTQYF.

The V call is TRBV2, the J call TRBJ1-6; a weak D match, TRBD1 (6 bases). Per the germline V gene, CDR1 is SNHLY and CDR2 is FYNNEI. The CDR3 has 14 amino acids. Trimming took 8 bases from V and 6 from J, leaving 14 bases between them. CDR3 in amino acids: CASGQGSLNSPLHF. The CDR3 DNA reads TGTGCCAGCGGCCAGGGGTCCCTTAATTCACCCCTCCACTTT.

The CDR3 is CASSGPGTSGGAATQYF. The DNA of the CDR3 is TGTGCCAGCAGCGGTCCCGGGACTAGCGGGGGGGCCGCGACCCAGTACTTC. The rearrangement joins TRBV5-4 to TRBJ2-5; 16 bases line up with TRBD2. The CDR3 runs 17 residues. CDR1 is SGHNT, CDR2 YYREEE, per germline (reference sequence). J lost 7 bases, V lost 4 bases, and 10 bases had no gene match.

Only a few counts were recorded for this clone. The chain recombines TRBV6-5 with TRBJ2-5, with TRBD1 matching over 8 bases. V lost 0 bases, J lost 4 bases, and 7 bases stayed unmatched. The CDR3 consists of 16 residues. The germline CDR1 and CDR2 sequences are MNHEY and SVGAGI. CDR3 amino acids: CASSYSQRTGIETQYF. CDR3 nucleotides: TGTGCCAGCAGTTACTCCCAGCGGACAGGGATAGAGACCCAGTACTTC.

The gene calls are TRBV4-3 and TRBJ1-2; no clear D. CDR1 LGHNA and CDR2 YSLEER come from the germline V gene. Trimming pared 4 bases from V and 7 bases from J, leaving 22 bases between. The CDR3 contains 16 residues. The CDR3 region has the DNA TGCGCCAGCAGCCGAAATCCCCCCCGGGGAACGGTTGGCTACACCTTC. This gives the protein CASSRNPPRGTVGYTF.

This clone was seen just once. J is TRBJ2-1 and V is TRBV5-4, with 10 bases matching TRBD2. This CDR3 has 15 amino acids. Germline values: CDR1 SGHNT, CDR2 YYREEE (reference sequence). With 0 bases clipped from V and 4 bases from J, the junction kept 1 base outside the gene matches. CDR3 residues: CASSLGTSGYNEQFF. The CDR3 DNA follows: TGTGCCAGCAGCTTGGGGACTAGCGGATACAATGAGCAGTTCTTC.

The CDR3 bases are TGTGCCAGCAGCTACAAATCAGGGAACACTGAAGCTTTCTTT. This gives the protein CASSYKSGNTEAFF. The gene calls are TRBV11-2 and TRBJ1-1; no definite D call. This CDR3 is built from 14 residues. The germline V and J ends were trimmed by 4 bases and 1 base, with 10 bases remaining between them. Germline CDR1 is SGHAT and CDR2 is FQNNGV.

The gene calls are TRBV19 and TRBJ1-2; D ambiguous. Germline CDR1 reads LNHDA; CDR2 reads SQIVND (reference sequence). The CDR3 totals 13 residues. V was clipped by 7 bases and J by 4 bases, with 13 bases between them. CDR3 nucleotide sequence: TGTGCCAGTAATCGCGTTGAGGCCTATGGCTACACCTTC. Translated: CASNRVEAYGYTF.

This clone was counted at least ten times. The same CDR3 also results from other DNA sequences found in this sample. Here the CDR3 reads CASSADRDYEQYF. The CDR3 nucleotides are TGTGCCAGTAGTGCCGACAGGGATTACGAGCAGTACTTC. The chain employs TRBV19 and TRBJ2-7, with TRBD1 identical over 7 bases. V was pared by 5 bases and J by 4 bases, with 5 bases of the junction left unmatched. The germline V gene has CDR1 LNHDA and CDR2 SQIVND (reference sequence). This CDR3 has 13 residues.

This clone was seen many times. The chain carries TRBV7-2 and TRBJ2-5; D is possibly TRBD1 (6 bases). Trimming removed 9 bases from V and 1 base from J, with 12 bases in between. Germline V gene data show CDR1 as SGHTA and CDR2 as FQGNSA. CDR3 length: 13 residues. The CDR3 sequence is CASGGGFQETQYF. As DNA, the CDR3 is TGTGCCAGTGGGGGCGGTTTCCAAGAGACCCAGTACTTC.

This clone was seen more than once but under ten times. The chain links TRBV18 to TRBJ1-5; D unresolved. The V gene's germline CDR1 is KGHSH and CDR2 LQKENI. Between the trimmed V and J ends, which lost 3 bases and 5 bases, there was a span of 11 bases. This CDR3 region has 14 residues. DNA of the CDR3: TGTGCCAGCTCACCGTTGGCGGAGTATCAGCCCCAGCATTTT. Translating gives CASSPLAEYQPQHF.

This clone was seen more than once but under ten times. The chain employs TRBV4-3 and TRBJ2-3; 7 positions match TRBD2. The CDR3 totals 16 residues. The germline CDR1 and CDR2 sequences are LGHNA and YSLEER. J was trimmed by 4 bases and V by 1 base; bases with no gene match: 8. The CDR3 sequence: CASSQVGGLQADTQYF. The CDR3 DNA reads as TGCGCCAGCAGCCAAGTGGGGGGGTTACAGGCAGATACGCAGTATTTT.

V gene TRBV18 combines with J gene TRBJ2-1, with TRBD2 identical over 12 bases. The V gene end was trimmed by 2 bases and the J gene end by 4 bases; junction bases not matched to a gene: 3. Germline CDR1 KGHSH, CDR2 LQKENI. This CDR3 is 16 amino acids long. The CDR3 coding sequence is TGTGCCAGCTCACCAAGGACTAGCGGGAAGTACAATGAGCAGTTCTTC. As protein: CASSPRTSGKYNEQFF.

The genes are TRBV9 and TRBJ2-3, with 14 bases lining up with TRBD2. CDR1 and CDR2 from the germline V gene are SGDLS and YYNGEE. V lost 0 bases, J lost 1 base, and 4 bases stayed unmatched. There are 18 residues in the CDR3. The CDR3 DNA sequence: TGTGCCAGCAGCGTAGGACTAGCGGGGGGGCCCCGCACAGATACGCAGTATTTT. Translating it yields CASSVGLAGGPRTDTQYF.